The 30 T cell receptor beta chains below were found in one sample sequenced in a study of T cells expressing NK-cell markers. TCRdb reanalyzed the 5' RACE reads and collapses them to one entry per CDR3 protein, without DNA. This table lists more than 400,000 distinct CDR3 sequences. The sequenced sample consisted of blood T cells: a sorted CD56 or NKG2C T cell subset, CD4+ or CD8+ T cells, or bulk PBMC T cells (not recorded which). All receptors derive from a woman aged 18 to 75 in good health.

The chain uses TRBV7-2 and TRBJ2-6. Germline assignment: CDR1 SGHTA and CDR2 FQGNSA. The CDR3 has 15 residues. CDR3 protein: CASSLVESGANVLTF.

V is TRBV4-1 and J is TRBJ2-1; as DNA is missing, the TRBD1 call by TCRdb cannot be tested. The CDR3 is made up of 14 amino acids. Germline V lookup: CDR1 MGHRA, CDR2 YSYEKL. The CDR3 region is CASSTLPAYNEQFF.

The rearrangement joins TRBV20-1 to TRBJ2-3. The CDR3 loop spans 12 amino acids. Germline V CDR1 and CDR2: DFQATT, SNEGSKA (reference sequence). CDR3 sequence: CSASLSTDTQYF.

V gene TRBV4-2 combines with J gene TRBJ1-3; without DNA, the TCRdb call of TRBD1 cannot be checked. The CDR3 runs 14 residues. Germline-derived CDR1 and CDR2 are LGHNA and YNFKEQ. The chain's CDR3 is CASSQGQQGNTIYF.

The chain couples TRBV5-1 to TRBJ2-2; the TCRdb call, TRBD1, lacks DNA for checking. The germline V gene encodes CDR1 SGHRS and CDR2 YFSETQ. The CDR3 is made up of 17 amino acids. The CDR3: CASSLALGAANTGELFF.

The J gene is TRBJ2-5, the V gene TRBV12-3 or TRBV12-4; TCRdb proposes TRBD1, but this gene call is untestable without DNA. The length of the CDR3 is 13 residues. CDR3 in amino acids: CASTKGWGETQYF.

The chain is built from TRBV19 and TRBJ2-7; the D gene TCRdb calls, TRBD1, cannot be checked with no DNA. This CDR3 spans 14 amino acids. Per germline, CDR1 LNHDA and CDR2 SQIVND (reference sequence). The CDR3 loop reads CASSQTGSVHEQYF.

The chain couples TRBV7-2 to TRBJ1-6; TCRdb selects TRBD1, and the lack of DNA leaves this call unchecked. Germline-derived CDR1 and CDR2 are SGHTA and FQGNSA. This CDR3 is 16 amino acids long. Here the CDR3 reads CASSLRPEQVYSPLHF.

The chain has TRBV12-3 or TRBV12-4 and TRBJ2-5. The CDR3 loop spans 13 amino acids. The CDR3 loop reads CASSLEVRETQYF.

The CDR3 reads CSAGDLSENYEQYF. This chain uses TRBV20-1 with TRBJ2-7; checking the TCRdb D call of TRBD1 is not possible without DNA. The CDR3 runs to 14 residues. Looked up from germline, CDR1 is DFQATT and CDR2 is SNEGSKA (reference sequence).

This sequence joins TRBV5-1 and TRBJ2-7. The CDR3 runs to 13 residues. Germline-derived CDR1 and CDR2 are SGHRS and YFSETQ. CDR3 sequence reads: CASSLEWVVEQYF. Filled out from reference TRBV5-1 and TRBJ2-7, the complete variable domain reads KAGVTQTPRYLIKTRGQQVTLSCSPISGHRSVSWYQQTPGQGLQFLFEYFSETQRNKGNFPGRFSGRQFSNSRSEMNVSTLELGDSALYLCASSLEWVVEQYFGPGTRLTVT.

The chain is built from TRBV7-8 and TRBJ1-1. CDR1 and CDR2 from the germline V gene are SGHVS and FQNEAQ. The CDR3 runs 14 residues. The CDR3 is CASSLIRVNTEAFF.

The chain recombines TRBV7-9 with TRBJ2-5; checking the TCRdb D call of TRBD2 is not possible without DNA. Looked up from germline, CDR1 is SEHNR and CDR2 is FQNEAQ (reference sequence). CDR3 size: 14 residues. The CDR3 is CASSGPGGQETQYF.

This chain connects TRBV7-6 to TRBJ1-1; TCRdb gives TRBD1 as the D gene, but with no DNA this cannot be confirmed. CDR3 length equals 13 residues. Germline CDR1 reads SGHVS; CDR2 reads FNYEAQ. The CDR3 sequence is CASSENRGTEAFF.

This chain connects TRBV20-1 to TRBJ2-1. The germline V gene encodes CDR1 DFQATT and CDR2 SNEGSKA (reference sequence). The CDR3 runs 15 residues. The CDR3 reads CSATRMSSAYNEQFF.

The genes are TRBV7-9 and TRBJ1-1. Per germline, CDR1 SEHNR and CDR2 FQNEAQ (reference sequence). The CDR3 contains 14 residues. The chain's CDR3 is CASSLRDSNTEAFF.

The rearrangement links TRBV20-1 to TRBJ1-4. The CDR3 runs 13 residues. The germline V gene has CDR1 DFQATT and CDR2 SNEGSKA (reference sequence). This CDR3 reads CSARGLSHEKLFF.

The chain's CDR3 is CASRQDRGTSNIQYF. The chain couples TRBV4-1 to TRBJ2-4; with no DNA, the TCRdb D assignment of TRBD1 cannot be verified. The CDR3 runs to 15 residues. Looked up from germline, CDR1 is MGHRA and CDR2 is YSYEKL.

The V and J genes are TRBV4-2 and TRBJ1-1. CDR1 is LGHNA, CDR2 YNFKEQ, per germline. The CDR3 runs to 15 residues. CDR3 residues: CASSQEQGMNTEAFF.

V is TRBV4-2 and J is TRBJ1-1; absent DNA, TCRdb's TRBD1 call cannot be checked. This CDR3 is 14 amino acids long. Germline CDR1 and CDR2: LGHNA and YNFKEQ. CDR3 in amino acids: CASRTGGPNTEAFF.

The chain's CDR3 is CASSLDLHTEAFF. The J gene is TRBJ1-1, the V gene TRBV11-3. CDR3 length: 13 amino acids. CDR1 is SGHNT and CDR2 is YENEEA in the germline V gene.

V is TRBV27 and J is TRBJ1-6. Germline V gene sequence: CDR1 MNHEY, CDR2 SMNVEV (reference sequence). This CDR3 spans 14 amino acids. CDR3 sequence: CASRGGEDNSPLHF.

The J gene is TRBJ2-1, the V gene TRBV5-1; the D gene TCRdb calls, TRBD1, cannot be checked with no DNA. The CDR3 runs to 16 residues. Germline V gives CDR1 SGHRS, CDR2 YFSETQ. CDR3 amino acids: CASSLTGTAAGNEQFF.

The chain employs TRBV5-1 and TRBJ1-2; as DNA is missing, the TRBD1 call by TCRdb cannot be tested. CDR1 is SGHRS, CDR2 YFSETQ, per germline. The CDR3 length is 17 residues. CDR3 region: CASSLETYTQGFYGYTF.

The V gene is TRBV20-1, the J gene TRBJ2-7; TCRdb proposes TRBD2, but this gene call is untestable without DNA. The CDR3 spans 15 residues. The germline V gene encodes CDR1 DFQATT and CDR2 SNEGSKA (reference sequence). CDR3: CSARNPGLTTYEQYF.

The gene calls are TRBV25-1 and TRBJ2-7; the D gene TCRdb calls, TRBD2, cannot be checked with no DNA. Per germline, CDR1 MGHDK and CDR2 SYGVNS. The CDR3 is 13 amino acids. CDR3 sequence: CASRGLAEYEQYF.

The CDR3 loop reads CASCWDRRENEQFF. This rearrangement joins TRBV5-4 to TRBJ2-1. CDR3 length: 14 amino acids. Germline V CDR1 and CDR2: SGHNT, YYREEE (reference sequence). Complete variable domain (other parts from reference TRBV5-4 and TRBJ2-1): ETGVTQSPTHLIKTRGQQVTLRCSSQSGHNTVSWYQQALGQGPQFIFQYYREEENGRGNFPPRFSGLQFPNYSSELNVNALELDDSALYLCASCWDRRENEQFFGPGTRLTVL.

The chain employs TRBV7-8 and TRBJ2-5. Germline V gene sequence: CDR1 SGHVS, CDR2 FQNEAQ. This CDR3 comprises 14 residues. The chain's CDR3 is CASSSPYFGGTQYF.

This rearrangement joins TRBV24-1 to TRBJ2-3; as DNA is missing, the TRBD1 call by TCRdb cannot be tested. The CDR3 runs to 14 residues. Germline V gives CDR1 KGHDR, CDR2 SFDVKD. CDR3 sequence: CATSVQGGPDTQYF.

The rearrangement links TRBV4-3 to TRBJ2-2; TCRdb names TRBD1, which stays unverified in the absence of DNA. This CDR3 is built from 14 residues. In germline, CDR1 is LGHNA, CDR2 YSLEER. The CDR3 protein is CASSQGREPGELFF.